Following are 9 T cell receptor beta chains from one sample sequenced in a study of cytomegalovirus exposure and HLA in healthy donors. The repertoire was sequenced with immunoSEQ multiplex PCR; TCRdb's copy has only in-frame clones and lacks some. The sample lists about 65,000 clones; 90% to 95% were seen once. The specimen sequenced was PBMCs. These receptors were collected from a woman under 30 in good health and CMV-seronegative.

In its sample, this clone was seen a few times. The chain is built from TRBV5-1 and TRBJ2-3; maybe TRBD2 (5 bases). The CDR3 consists of 15 residues. Trimming pared 0 bases from V and 1 base from J, leaving 9 bases between. The germline V gene encodes CDR1 SGHRS and CDR2 YFSETQ. The CDR3 sequence: CASSLGVGGTDTQYF. In DNA, the CDR3 is TGCGCCAGCAGCTTGGGGGTCGGGGGCACAGATACGCAGTATTTT.

The CDR3 DNA follows: TGTGCCAGCAGTTTTCGGACAGGGGGCTATGGCTACACCTTC. Protein: CASSFRTGGYGYTF. The gene calls are TRBV27 and TRBJ1-2; 10 nucleotides line up with TRBD1. CDR3 length equals 14 residues. CDR1 and CDR2 (germline): MNHEY, SMNVEV (reference sequence). Trimming took 3 bases from V and 4 from J; bases not matched to a gene: 2.

The V and J genes are TRBV6-5 and TRBJ1-1; D gene ambiguous. Trimming shortened V by 3 bases and J by 4 bases, and 9 bases separated the two germline ends. The V gene's germline CDR1 is MNHEY and CDR2 SVGAGI. The CDR3 is made up of 13 amino acids. The CDR3 loop reads CASSYYGSTEAFF. DNA for the CDR3: TGTGCCAGCAGTTATTACGGGAGCACTGAAGCTTTCTTT.

This chain uses TRBV7-9 with TRBJ1-4; 9 bases are shared with TRBD1. The germline gives CDR1 SEHNR, CDR2 FQNEAQ (reference sequence). V shed 5 bases, J shed 6 bases, and the junction held 10 bases outside the gene matches. CDR3 size: 16 residues. DNA of the CDR3: TGTGCCAGCAGCCCCGCAGGGACAGGGATTTATGAAAAACTGTTTTTT. Residues: CASSPAGTGIYEKLFF.

CDR3 DNA sequence: TGTGCCAGCAGCGGAGGGGGCGGCAATCAGCCCCAGCATTTT. It specifies CASSGGGGNQPQHF. The chain is built from TRBV9 and TRBJ1-5; TRBD1 matches 7 bases. The ends lost 3 bases at V and 2 bases at J; junction bases unmatched: 2. Germline CDR1 reads SGDLS; CDR2 reads YYNGEE. This CDR3 comprises 14 residues.

V usage is TRBV10-3 and J usage is TRBJ2-5; tentatively, D is TRBD2 (6 bases). The CDR3 extends over 14 amino acids. Germline V gene data show CDR1 as ENHRY and CDR2 as SYGVKD. Trimming removed 4 bases at V and 1 base at J, with 10 bases between. The CDR3 coding sequence is TGTGCCATCAGTGGATCTAGCGTCCAAGAGACCCAGTACTTC. This codes for CAISGSSVQETQYF.

The chain employs TRBV6-1 and TRBJ2-3; TRBD1 agrees at 9 bases. There are 14 residues in the CDR3. Germline V gene lookup returns CDR1 MNHNS and CDR2 SASEGT. J was trimmed by 7 bases and V by 3 bases; bases with no gene match: 5. The CDR3 sequence is CASSDPGQGHTQYF. CDR3 in DNA: TGTGCCAGCAGTGACCCGGGACAGGGTCATACGCAGTATTTT.

The chain recombines TRBV10-2 with TRBJ2-7; 10 bases match TRBD1. The CDR3 consists of 15 residues. CDR1 WSHSY and CDR2 SAAADI come from the germline V gene. Trimming cost V 6 bases and J 5 bases; bases outside gene matches: 10. The CDR3 sequence: CASRTIRDRGNEQYF. CDR3 bases: TGCGCCAGCAGGACGATCCGGGACAGGGGTAACGAGCAGTACTTC.

This rearrangement joins TRBV6-1 to TRBJ2-3; tentative D call: TRBD1 (5 bases). V dropped 6 bases and J dropped 0 bases, with 10 bases sitting between them. This CDR3 is built from 14 residues. CDR1 is MNHNS, CDR2 SASEGT, per germline. The CDR3 nucleotides read TGTGCCAGCAGATTGACAGCTAGCACAGATACGCAGTATTTT. Its protein is CASRLTASTDTQYF.